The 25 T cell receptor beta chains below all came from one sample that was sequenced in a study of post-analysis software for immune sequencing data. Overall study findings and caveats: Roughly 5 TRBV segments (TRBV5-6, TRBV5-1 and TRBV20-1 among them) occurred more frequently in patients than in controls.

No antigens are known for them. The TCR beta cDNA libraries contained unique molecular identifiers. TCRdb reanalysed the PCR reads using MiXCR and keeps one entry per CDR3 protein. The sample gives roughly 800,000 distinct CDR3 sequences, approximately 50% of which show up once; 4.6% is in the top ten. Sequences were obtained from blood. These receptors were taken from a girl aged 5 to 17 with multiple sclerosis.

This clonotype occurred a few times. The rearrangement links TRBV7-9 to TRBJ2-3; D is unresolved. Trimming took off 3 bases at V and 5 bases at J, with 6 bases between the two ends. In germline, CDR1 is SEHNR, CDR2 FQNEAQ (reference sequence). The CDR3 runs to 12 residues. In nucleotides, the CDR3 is TGTGCCAGCAGCTTGGGAATAGATACGCAGTATTTT. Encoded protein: CASSLGIDTQYF. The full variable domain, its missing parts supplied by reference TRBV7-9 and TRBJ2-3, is DTGVSQNPRHKITKRGQNVTFRCDPISEHNRLYWYRQTLGQGPEFLTYFQNEAQLEKSRLLSDRFSAERPKGSFSTLEIQRTEQGDSAMYLCASSLGIDTQYFGPGTRLTVL.

The CDR3 DNA follows: TGTGCCAGCAGCTTGGAACAGGGCGAATCTCTTGAAGCTTTCTTT. It specifies CASSLEQGESLEAFF. The chain carries TRBV5-5 and TRBJ1-1, with D perhaps matching TRBD1 (6 bases). The CDR3 is 15 residues long. V dropped 0 bases and J dropped 7 bases, with 16 bases sitting between them. Per the germline V gene, CDR1 is SGHKS and CDR2 is YYEKEE (reference sequence).

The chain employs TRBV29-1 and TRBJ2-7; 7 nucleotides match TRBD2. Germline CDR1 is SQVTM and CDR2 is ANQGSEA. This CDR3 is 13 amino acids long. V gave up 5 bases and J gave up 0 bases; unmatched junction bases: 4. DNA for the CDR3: TGCAGCGTTAGCAGCGGGGTCTCCTACGAGCAGTACTTC. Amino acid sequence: CSVSSGVSYEQYF.

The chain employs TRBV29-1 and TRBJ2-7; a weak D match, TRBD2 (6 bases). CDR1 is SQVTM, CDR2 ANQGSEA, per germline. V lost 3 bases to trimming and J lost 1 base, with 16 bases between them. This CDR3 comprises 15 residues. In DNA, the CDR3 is TGCAGCGTTGAGAACCGGGGTAGCGGATCCTACGAGCAGTACTTC. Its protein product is CSVENRGSGSYEQYF.

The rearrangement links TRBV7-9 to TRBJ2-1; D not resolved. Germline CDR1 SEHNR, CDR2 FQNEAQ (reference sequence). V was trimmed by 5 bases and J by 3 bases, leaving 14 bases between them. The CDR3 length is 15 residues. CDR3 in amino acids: CASSPLPGFYNEQFF. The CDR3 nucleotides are TGTGCCAGCAGCCCCCTCCCCGGCTTCTACAATGAGCAGTTCTTC. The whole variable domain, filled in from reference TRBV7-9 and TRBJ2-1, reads DTGVSQNPRHKITKRGQNVTFRCDPISEHNRLYWYRQTLGQGPEFLTYFQNEAQLEKSRLLSDRFSAERPKGSFSTLEIQRTEQGDSAMYLCASSPLPGFYNEQFFGPGTRLTVL.

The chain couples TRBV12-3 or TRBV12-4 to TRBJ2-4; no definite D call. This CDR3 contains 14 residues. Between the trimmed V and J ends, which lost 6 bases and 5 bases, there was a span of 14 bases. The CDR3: CASSPNPSQNIQYF. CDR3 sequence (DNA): TGTGCCAGCAGCCCGAACCCCAGCCAAAACATTCAGTACTTC.

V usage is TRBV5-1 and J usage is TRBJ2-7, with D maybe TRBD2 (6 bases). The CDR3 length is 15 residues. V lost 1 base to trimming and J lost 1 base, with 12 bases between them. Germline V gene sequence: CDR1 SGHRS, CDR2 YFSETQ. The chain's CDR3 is CASSLWTGVSYEQYF. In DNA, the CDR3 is TGCGCCAGCAGCTTGTGGACGGGAGTGTCCTACGAGCAGTACTTC.

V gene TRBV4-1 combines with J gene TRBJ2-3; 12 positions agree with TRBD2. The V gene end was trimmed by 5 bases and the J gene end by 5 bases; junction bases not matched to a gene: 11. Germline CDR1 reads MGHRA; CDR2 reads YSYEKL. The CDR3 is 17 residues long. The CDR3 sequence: CASSKASGGASGDTQYF. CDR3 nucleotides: TGCGCCAGCAGCAAGGCTAGCGGGGGGGCTTCAGGAGATACGCAGTATTTT.

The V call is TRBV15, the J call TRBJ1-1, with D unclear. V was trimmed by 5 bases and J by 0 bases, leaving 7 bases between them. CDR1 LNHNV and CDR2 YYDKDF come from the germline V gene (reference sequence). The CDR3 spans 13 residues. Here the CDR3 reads CATSGVVNTEAFF. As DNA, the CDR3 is TGTGCCACCAGCGGGGTAGTGAACACTGAAGCTTTCTTT.

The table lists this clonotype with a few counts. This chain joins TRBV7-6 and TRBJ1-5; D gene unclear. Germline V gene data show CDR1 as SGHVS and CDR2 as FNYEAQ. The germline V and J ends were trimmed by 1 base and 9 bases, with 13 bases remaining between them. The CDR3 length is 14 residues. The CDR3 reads CASSLVEGGRPQHF. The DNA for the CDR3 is TGTGCCAGCAGCTTAGTGGAGGGAGGGAGGCCCCAGCATTTT.

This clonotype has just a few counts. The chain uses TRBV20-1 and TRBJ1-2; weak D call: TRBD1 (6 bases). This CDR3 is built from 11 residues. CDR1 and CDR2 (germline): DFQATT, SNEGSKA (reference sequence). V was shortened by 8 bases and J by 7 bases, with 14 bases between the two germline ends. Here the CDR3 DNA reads TGCAGTTCACCTGACAGGCGTGGCTACACCTTC. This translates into CSSPDRRGYTF.

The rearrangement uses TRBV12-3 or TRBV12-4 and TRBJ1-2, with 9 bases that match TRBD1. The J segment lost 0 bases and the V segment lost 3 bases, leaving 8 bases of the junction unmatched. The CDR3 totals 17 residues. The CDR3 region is CASSFGDRARSNYGYTF. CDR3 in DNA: TGTGCCAGCAGTTTCGGGGACAGGGCTCGGTCTAACTATGGCTACACCTTC.

Here the CDR3 reads CSVGFIGPATEAFF. The CDR3 nucleotides are TGCAGCGTTGGGTTTATTGGGCCCGCTACTGAAGCTTTCTTT. The chain carries TRBV29-1 and TRBJ1-1, with unresolved D. This CDR3 has 14 residues. Germline V gene sequence: CDR1 SQVTM, CDR2 ANQGSEA. V lost 4 bases and J 5 bases, leaving 17 bases between the germline ends.

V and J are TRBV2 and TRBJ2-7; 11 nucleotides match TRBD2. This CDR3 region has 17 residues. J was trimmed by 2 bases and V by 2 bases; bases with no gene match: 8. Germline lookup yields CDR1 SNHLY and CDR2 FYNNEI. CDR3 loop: CASSEQKGGLAAYEQYF. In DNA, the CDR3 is TGTGCCAGCAGTGAACAAAAGGGGGGACTAGCGGCCTACGAGCAGTACTTC.

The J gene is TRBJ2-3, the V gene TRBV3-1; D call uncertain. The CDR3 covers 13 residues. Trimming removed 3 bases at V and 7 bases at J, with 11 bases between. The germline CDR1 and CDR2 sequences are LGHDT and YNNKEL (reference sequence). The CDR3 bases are TGTGCCAGCAGCCAGGGGAAAATAAATACGCAGTATTTT. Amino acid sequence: CASSQGKINTQYF.

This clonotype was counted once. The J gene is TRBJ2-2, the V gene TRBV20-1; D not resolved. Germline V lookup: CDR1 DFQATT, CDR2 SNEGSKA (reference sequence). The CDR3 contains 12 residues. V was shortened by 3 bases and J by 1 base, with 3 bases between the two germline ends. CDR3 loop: CSASRNTGELFF. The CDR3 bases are TGCAGTGCTAGCAGGAACACCGGGGAGCTGTTTTTT.

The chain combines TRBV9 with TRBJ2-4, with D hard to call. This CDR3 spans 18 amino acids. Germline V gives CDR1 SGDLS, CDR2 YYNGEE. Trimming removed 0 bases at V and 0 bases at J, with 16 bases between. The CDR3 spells CASSVEWATLLAKNIQYF. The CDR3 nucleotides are TGTGCCAGCAGCGTAGAGTGGGCAACTCTACTAGCCAAAAACATTCAGTACTTC.

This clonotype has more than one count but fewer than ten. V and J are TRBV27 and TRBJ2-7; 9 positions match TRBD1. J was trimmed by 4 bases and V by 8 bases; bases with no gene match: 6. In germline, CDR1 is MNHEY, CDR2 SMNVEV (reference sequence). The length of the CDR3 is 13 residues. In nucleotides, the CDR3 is TGTGCCAGCCAGTACGGGACAGGGTACGAGCAGTACTTC. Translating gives CASQYGTGYEQYF.

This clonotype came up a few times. The CDR3 sequence is CASSRMERETQYF. CDR3 in DNA: TGTGCCAGCAGTAGGATGGAACGAGAGACCCAGTACTTC. V usage is TRBV6-5 and J usage is TRBJ2-5; D remains ambiguous. Per germline, CDR1 MNHEY and CDR2 SVGAGI. The CDR3 extends over 13 amino acids. V was pared by 5 bases and J by 4 bases, with 11 bases between.

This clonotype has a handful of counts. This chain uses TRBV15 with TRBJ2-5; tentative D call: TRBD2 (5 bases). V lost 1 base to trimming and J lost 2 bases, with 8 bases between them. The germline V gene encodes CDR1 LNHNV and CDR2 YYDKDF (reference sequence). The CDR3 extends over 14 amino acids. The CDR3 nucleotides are TGTGCCACCAGCAGAGTTGGGGAGCAAGAGACCCAGTACTTC. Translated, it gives CATSRVGEQETQYF. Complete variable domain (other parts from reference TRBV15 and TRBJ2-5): DAMVIQNPRYQVTQFGKPVTLSCSQTLNHNVMYWYQQKSSQAPKLLFHYYDKDFNNEADTPDNFQSRRPNTSFCFLDIRSPGLGDTAMYLCATSRVGEQETQYFGPGTRLLVL.

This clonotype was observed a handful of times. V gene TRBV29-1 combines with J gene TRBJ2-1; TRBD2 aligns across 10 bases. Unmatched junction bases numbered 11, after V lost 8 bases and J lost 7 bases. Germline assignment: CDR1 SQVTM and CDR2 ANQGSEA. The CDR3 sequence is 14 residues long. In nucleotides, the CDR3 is TGCAGCCCCTACCTAGCGGGAGTGTGGAATGAGCAGTTCTTC. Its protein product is CSPYLAGVWNEQFF.

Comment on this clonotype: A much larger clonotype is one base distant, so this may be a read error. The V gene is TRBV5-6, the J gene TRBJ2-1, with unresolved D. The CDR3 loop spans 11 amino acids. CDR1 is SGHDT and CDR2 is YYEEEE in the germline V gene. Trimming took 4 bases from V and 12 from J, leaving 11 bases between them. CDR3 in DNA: TGTGCCAGCAGCCGGAATGGCGGGCAGTTCTTC. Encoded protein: CASSRNGGQFF. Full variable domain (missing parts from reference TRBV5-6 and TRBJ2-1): DAGVTQSPTHLIKTRGQQVTLRCSPKSGHDTVSWYQQALGQGPQFIFQYYEEEERQRGNFPDRFSGHQFPNYSSELNVNALLLGDSALYLCASSRNGGQFFGPGTRLTVL.

CDR3 nucleotide sequence: TGTGCCACCCGTCGGTCGCAGGGAACTTGGTACTTC. This sequence encodes CATRRSQGTWYF. This chain links TRBV10-3 with TRBJ2-7, with TRBD1 as a possible D gene (5 bases). Germline V gene sequence: CDR1 ENHRY, CDR2 SYGVKD. Trimming left V 10 bases short and J 12 bases short, with 22 bases between. CDR3 length: 12 amino acids.

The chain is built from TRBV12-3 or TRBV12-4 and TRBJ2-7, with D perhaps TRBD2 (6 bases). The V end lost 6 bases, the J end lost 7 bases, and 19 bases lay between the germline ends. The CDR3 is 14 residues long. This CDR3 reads CASRNRDSYNEQYF. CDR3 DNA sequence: TGTGCCAGCAGGAACCGGGACTCCTACAATGAGCAGTACTTC.

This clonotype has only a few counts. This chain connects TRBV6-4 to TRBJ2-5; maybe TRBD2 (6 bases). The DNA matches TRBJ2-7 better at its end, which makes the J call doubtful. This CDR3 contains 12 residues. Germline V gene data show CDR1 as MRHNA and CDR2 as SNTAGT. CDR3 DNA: TGTGCCAGCAGTGACCAGGGAGGCGAGCAGTACTTC. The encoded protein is CASSDQGGEQYF.